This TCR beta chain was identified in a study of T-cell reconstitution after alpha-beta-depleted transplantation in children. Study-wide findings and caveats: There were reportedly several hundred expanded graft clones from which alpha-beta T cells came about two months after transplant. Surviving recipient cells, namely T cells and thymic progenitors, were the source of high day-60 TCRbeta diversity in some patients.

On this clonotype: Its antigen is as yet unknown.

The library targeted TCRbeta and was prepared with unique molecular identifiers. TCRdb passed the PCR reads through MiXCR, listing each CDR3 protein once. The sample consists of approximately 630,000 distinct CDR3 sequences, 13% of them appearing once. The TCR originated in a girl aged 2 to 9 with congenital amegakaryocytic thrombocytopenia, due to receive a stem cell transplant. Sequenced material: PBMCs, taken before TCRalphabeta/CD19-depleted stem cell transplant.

The CDR3 spells CASSYSMGGDQPQHF. The CDR3 coding sequence is TGTGCCAGCAGTTACTCCATGGGAGGGGATCAGCCCCAGCATTTT. This chain uses TRBV6-5 with TRBJ1-5, with D possibly matching TRBD1 (5 bases). Trimming removed 0 bases at V and 5 bases at J, with 11 bases between. Germline V lookup: CDR1 MNHEY, CDR2 SVGAGI. CDR3 length: 15 amino acids.